Listed below are T cell receptor beta chains from one sample, sequenced in a study of blood T cell repertoires in COVID-19. Measured with immunoSEQ multiplex PCR; TCRdb has only the in-frame clones, and not every one. This table has 200,000 to 250,000 clones, around 84% appearing once. The sequencing input was PBMCs or T cells enriched from blood (not recorded which). The receptors were gathered from a man in his forties who had recovered from COVID-19. Each CDR3 is given with its conserved first and last residue. Each record gives: CDR3 DNA, CDR3 protein, V gene, clone size, D gene, J gene. A D gene is named only where the DNA matches it firmly. The size field is filled for only some rows; it gives once, few, many or a size class.

TGTGCCTGGAGTCCAGAGGGTAATGAAGCTTTCTTT | CAWSPEGNEAFF | TRBV30 | once | - | TRBJ1-1
TGTGCCTGGAGTGTAACGAGCGGGAGTCTCGATGAGCAGTTCTTC | CAWSVTSGSLDEQFF | TRBV30 | - | TRBD2 | TRBJ2-1
TGTGCCAGCAGCCTCAGAGGTGGCACTGAAGCTTTCTTT | CASSLRGGTEAFF | TRBV7-9 | - | - | TRBJ1-1
TGTGCCAGCAGCTCAACAGGGGAGGGCTACACCTTC | CASSSTGEGYTF | TRBV7-9 | - | TRBD1 | TRBJ1-2
TGTGCCAGCAGCCCTTCCGCGGGGTTCCCTGAAGCTTTCTTT | CASSPSAGFPEAFF | TRBV7-2 | - | - | TRBJ1-1
TGTGCCAGCAGTATCCGAACAGGGTTTGAGGCTGAAGCTTTCTTT | CASSIRTGFEAEAFF | TRBV6-5 | - | - | TRBJ1-1
TGTGCCAGCAGCTTGATCTGGCAGGGGGCCGGGTATGGCTACACCTTC | CASSLIWQGAGYGYTF | TRBV5-4 | - | TRBD1 | TRBJ1-2
TGCGCCAGCAGCCAAGATAGCGCTTACGAGCAGTACTTC | CASSQDSAYEQYF | TRBV4-3 | - | - | TRBJ2-7
TGTGCCAGCAACCCTCCCTCCGGGACAGGGCAAAATTCACCCCTCCACTTT | CASNPPSGTGQNSPLHF | TRBV28 | - | TRBD1 | TRBJ1-6
TGTGCCAGCAGTGTCCATTGGGCAGCGAACACTGAAGCTTTCTTT | CASSVHWAANTEAFF | TRBV6-4 | - | - | TRBJ1-1
TGTGCCAGCAGCAGAGGGACAGGGGATAGCAACACCATATATTTT | CASSRGTGDSNTIYF | TRBV7-9 | - | TRBD1 | TRBJ1-3
TGCGCCAGCAGCCCGCTGATTAGCGGGCGCTACAATGAGCAGTTCTTC | CASSPLISGRYNEQFF | TRBV4-1 | - | TRBD2 | TRBJ2-1
TGTGCCAGCAGCTTAAGTGGGGGCGACGAGCAGTACTTC | CASSLSGGDEQYF | TRBV7-3 | - | - | TRBJ2-7
TGTGCCAGCAGCCAAGTAAGGGGTGGGCAGTACTTC | CASSQVRGGQYF | TRBV3-1/TRBV3-2 | - | - | TRBJ2-7
TGTGCCAGCAGCTTGGGACAGGGAAATGAAAAACTGTTTTTT | CASSLGQGNEKLFF | TRBV7-9 | - | TRBD1 | TRBJ1-4
TGTGCCAGCAGCTCCGGACAGGTCTCTAGCACAGATACGCAGTATTTT | CASSSGQVSSTDTQYF | TRBV7-9 | - | TRBD1 | TRBJ2-3
TGTGCCAGTAGTACAACAGGGAATGAAAAACTGTTTTTT | CASSTTGNEKLFF | TRBV19 | - | - | TRBJ1-4
TGTGCCAGCTCACCACCGAATGGCGCGGGGAACACCTTC | CASSPPNGAGNTF | TRBV18 | - | - | TRBJ1-2
TGTGCCAGCAGATATAGTACCGAGCAGTACTTC | CASRYSTEQYF | TRBV6-6 | - | - | TRBJ2-7
TGTGCCAGCTCACCCGAGGTCACCGGGGAGCTGTTTTTT | CASSPEVTGELFF | TRBV18 | - | - | TRBJ2-2
TGTGCCAGCAGCGCGCTAGCGGGGGCCTCCAATGAGCAGTTCTTC | CASSALAGASNEQFF | TRBV7-2 | - | TRBD2 | TRBJ2-1
TGTGCCAGCAGCCCCCTGGTCGGGACACAACAAGAGACCCAGTACTTC | CASSPLVGTQQETQYF | TRBV3-1/TRBV3-2 | - | - | TRBJ2-5
TGCGCCAGCAGCCAAGCAGACGGGAGCACAGATACGCAGTATTTT | CASSQADGSTDTQYF | TRBV4-1 | - | - | TRBJ2-3
TGTGCCAGCAGCTTAAATCAGTACAACACTGAAGCTTTCTTT | CASSLNQYNTEAFF | TRBV7-9 | - | - | TRBJ1-1
TGTGCCAGTACCGACGGAGGAGGCGCTAGCACAGATACGCAGTATTTT | CASTDGGGASTDTQYF | TRBV19 | - | - | TRBJ2-3
TGTGCTAGTGGACGCGGGACTAGCGGGAGTTCCCCCTACAATGAGCAGTTCTTC | CASGRGTSGSSPYNEQFF | TRBV12-5 | - | TRBD2 | TRBJ2-1
TGTGCCAGCAGCGGGGGACAGGGGAGCACTGAAGCTTTCTTT | CASSGGQGSTEAFF | TRBV5-5 | - | TRBD1 | TRBJ1-1
TGTGCCAGCAGCAATGCCGGGGGTGCATACGAGCAGTACTTC | CASSNAGGAYEQYF | TRBV21-1 | - | - | TRBJ2-7
TGTGCCAGCAGTTGGACAGGGAGCTCCTACGAGCAGTACTTC | CASSWTGSSYEQYF | TRBV5-6 | - | TRBD1 | TRBJ2-7
TGCGCCAGCAGCTTGGGACTTACCAATGAGCAGTTCTTC | CASSLGLTNEQFF | TRBV5-1 | few | - | TRBJ2-1
TGTGCCAGTAGTAGATTTGACAGGGACGATCAGCCCCAGCATTTT | CASSRFDRDDQPQHF | TRBV19 | - | TRBD1 | TRBJ1-5
TGTGCCAGCTCAGGGCGGCCGGGACAGGGGAACACTGAAGCTTTCTTT | CASSGRPGQGNTEAFF | TRBV18 | - | TRBD1 | TRBJ1-1
TGTGCCAGCAGCCAGGGCGTCCTAAGGGACACTGAAGCTTTCTTT | CASSQGVLRDTEAFF | TRBV27 | - | - | TRBJ1-1